The T cell receptor (beta chain) under discussion was sequenced for a study of cytomegalovirus exposure and HLA in healthy donors. As for this clone: Antigen: not known.

In germline, CDR1 is GTSNPN, CDR2 SVGIG (reference sequence). The CDR3 has 15 residues. V shed 4 bases, J shed 5 bases, and the junction held 11 bases outside the gene matches. 60 Vbeta and 13 Jbeta primers were used in PCR. Repertoires were generated with immunoSEQ multiplex PCR, while TCRdb's copy carries only in-frame clones and drops some. The profile shows under 250,000 clones, roughly 88% of them singletons. Overall study results and limits: TCR beta chain V- and J-gene trimming was linked, in a later analysis, to a missense variant in DCLRE1C. The likely explanation for a cluster of highly shared sequence variants was sequencing artifact.

The chain carries TRBV30 and TRBJ2-3; the match to TRBD2 covers 8 bases. The TCR originated in a boy aged 2 to 10 in good health and CMV-seronegative. Specimen: PBMCs. The CDR3: CAWTAVAGYQDTQYF. The CDR3, as DNA: TGTGCCTGGACCGCGGTAGCGGGGTACCAAGATACGCAGTATTTT.